These 6 T cell receptor beta chains share one sample of origin, sequenced in a study of blood T cell repertoires in COVID-19. Measured with immunoSEQ multiplex PCR; TCRdb has only the in-frame clones, and not every one. Of around 160,000 clones listed, 81% were seen once; the top ten hold roughly 11%. Sequencing input: peripheral blood. Receptor source: a man aged 60-69 years with active or convalescent COVID-19.

This clone has a single count. The V and J genes are TRBV10-3 and TRBJ2-3; D is unclear. CDR3 size: 14 residues. Germline V CDR1 and CDR2: ENHRY, SYGVKD. Trimming shortened V by 2 bases and J by 0 bases, and 6 bases separated the two germline ends. CDR3 DNA sequence: TGTGCCATCAGTGAGGGGCTCAGCACAGATACGCAGTATTTT. This encodes CAISEGLSTDTQYF.

The rearrangement links TRBV6-5 to TRBJ1-2; TRBD1 might be the D (6 bases). CDR1 is MNHEY, CDR2 SVGAGI, per germline. Trimming stripped 4 bases from V and 3 bases from J, with 12 bases between. This CDR3 contains 14 residues. The DNA for the CDR3 is TGTGCCAGCAGTTCCGGGACATTGTACTATGGCTACACCTTC. Protein product: CASSSGTLYYGYTF.

The chain combines TRBV27 with TRBJ1-2; the D is unclear. There are 14 residues in the CDR3. V lost 7 bases, J lost 2 bases, and 14 bases lay in between. From germline, CDR1 is MNHEY and CDR2 SMNVEV (reference sequence). The CDR3 bases are TGTGCCAGCAAAAACTCAGACACCAACTATGGCTACACCTTC. This translates into CASKNSDTNYGYTF.

This sequence joins TRBV19 and TRBJ1-6; weak D call: TRBD1 (6 bases). CDR3 length: 16 residues. V was clipped by 7 bases and J by 9 bases, with 22 bases between them. Germline assignment: CDR1 LNHDA and CDR2 SQIVND (reference sequence). The chain's CDR3 is CASKEEAQGVRSPLHF. CDR3 coding DNA: TGTGCCAGTAAGGAGGAGGCACAGGGTGTACGTTCACCCCTCCACTTT.

This clone is a singleton in its sample. The chain joins TRBV20-1 to TRBJ2-7; D gene uncertain. CDR1 DFQATT and CDR2 SNEGSKA come from the germline V gene (reference sequence). The CDR3 runs 11 residues. Trimming removed 6 bases from V and 1 base from J, with 7 bases in between. The CDR3 sequence: CSADLSYEQYF. The CDR3, as DNA: TGCAGTGCCGACTTATCCTACGAGCAGTACTTC.

The chain is built from TRBV15 and TRBJ2-7, with no clear D. The length of the CDR3 is 16 residues. V lost 0 bases to trimming and J lost 4 bases, with 16 bases between them. Germline CDR1 is LNHNV and CDR2 is YYDKDF (reference sequence). CDR3 loop: CATSRDGLGQAYEQYF. The CDR3 DNA reads TGTGCCACCAGCAGAGACGGCTTGGGTCAGGCGTACGAGCAGTACTTC.